One and the same sample provided the 18 T cell receptor beta chains below, sequenced in a study of T cell responses to AZD1222 COVID-19 vaccine. The assay was immunoSEQ multiplex PCR, and TCRdb's table has in-frame clones only and misses some. Of around 99,000 clones detected, 91% appear once; the ten largest clones hold 20% to 25%. The sample in question was peripheral blood, obtained on day 0 of AZD1222 vaccination. The receptors derive from an adult in good health.

In this sample, this clone turned up once. This sequence joins TRBV12-3 or TRBV12-4 and TRBJ1-5, with D maybe TRBD1 (5 bases). Deletions cut 4 bases from V and 7 bases from J, with 8 bases between. The CDR3 covers 12 residues. The CDR3 loop reads CASSYGGQPQHF. CDR3 DNA: TGTGCCAGCAGTTACGGGGGGCAGCCCCAGCATTTT.

This sequence joins TRBV5-5 and TRBJ1-4; a possible D gene is TRBD1 (6 bases). With 2 bases removed from V and 4 bases from J, the gap between germline ends came to 12 bases. Per the germline V gene, CDR1 is SGHKS and CDR2 is YYEKEE (reference sequence). The CDR3 has 15 residues. In DNA, the CDR3 is TGTGCCAGCAGCTTAACAGGGAGTGGTAATGAAAAACTGTTTTTT. As protein: CASSLTGSGNEKLFF.

This chain links TRBV5-1 with TRBJ2-2; 7 bases fit TRBD1. V was clipped by 0 bases and J by 2 bases; unmatched bases: 16. This CDR3 is 20 amino acids long. Germline assignment: CDR1 SGHRS and CDR2 YFSETQ. CDR3 coding DNA: TGCGCCAGCAGCTTGGTTCCACTCTCCCCGACAGGGCTTAACACCGGGGAGCTGTTTTTT. It encodes CASSLVPLSPTGLNTGELFF.

This rearrangement joins TRBV4-1 to TRBJ2-5, with D possibly TRBD1 on 6 matching bases. The CDR3 covers 18 residues. With 2 bases removed from V and 1 base from J, the gap between germline ends came to 20 bases. Looked up from germline, CDR1 is MGHRA and CDR2 is YSYEKL. The CDR3 loop is CASSQLLRGSPPQETQYF. The CDR3 DNA reads TGCGCCAGCAGCCAACTACTCAGGGGCTCCCCTCCCCAAGAGACCCAGTACTTC.

The chain carries TRBV27 and TRBJ2-1; TRBD1 might be the D (6 bases). Trimming shortened V by 8 bases and J by 1 base, and 9 bases separated the two germline ends. The germline gives CDR1 MNHEY, CDR2 SMNVEV (reference sequence). This CDR3 is 13 amino acids long. CDR3 sequence: CASGGRSYNEQFF. Written as DNA, the CDR3 is TGTGCCAGCGGGGGCAGGTCCTACAATGAGCAGTTCTTC.

V and J are TRBV12-3 or TRBV12-4 and TRBJ1-5; D gene ambiguous. This CDR3 spans 13 amino acids. Trimming pared 7 bases from V and 8 bases from J, leaving 15 bases between. The CDR3 DNA reads TGTGCCAGCACCTGGGAGGATCTGGAGCCCCAGCATTTT. Residues: CASTWEDLEPQHF.

The rearrangement uses TRBV19 and TRBJ2-7; perhaps D is TRBD1 or TRBD2 (5 bases each). Germline values: CDR1 LNHDA, CDR2 SQIVND (reference sequence). This CDR3 contains 11 residues. The ends were cut back, 6 bases at V and 3 bases at J, with 6 bases in the middle. The CDR3 bases are TGTGCCAGTAGGGGGGTCTACGAGCAGTACTTC. Protein sequence: CASRGVYEQYF.

V gene TRBV5-5 combines with J gene TRBJ1-3; D ambiguous. CDR3 length: 14 residues. Germline CDR1 is SGHKS and CDR2 is YYEKEE (reference sequence). V was pared by 2 bases and J by 4 bases, with 10 bases between. The DNA for the CDR3 is TGTGCCAGCAGCTTACGACTAGCAGGAAACACCATATATTTT. Protein product: CASSLRLAGNTIYF.

The chain combines TRBV5-1 with TRBJ1-3, with TRBD1 matching over 8 bases. Germline trimming cut 4 bases from V and 1 base from J; bases unmatched to any gene: 4. This CDR3 spans 15 amino acids. CDR1 is SGHRS and CDR2 is YFSETQ in the germline V gene. The CDR3 protein is CASSVTGGSGNTIYF. For the CDR3, the DNA is TGCGCCAGCAGCGTAACAGGGGGGTCTGGAAACACCATATATTTT.

The genes are TRBV7-8 and TRBJ1-1; 8 nucleotides align to TRBD1. CDR1 SGHVS and CDR2 FQNEAQ come from the germline V gene. V trimming: 1 base; J trimming: 10 bases; junction bases outside the gene matches: 5. The CDR3 runs to 13 residues. The CDR3 DNA reads as TGTGCCAGCAGCTTAGATTGGGGGACAGGAGCTTTCTTT. This gives the protein CASSLDWGTGAFF. The variable domain in full, with the rest retrieved from reference TRBV7-8 and TRBJ1-1, is GAGVSQSPRYKVAKRGQDVALRCDPISGHVSLFWYQQALGQGPEFLTYFQNEAQLDKSGLPSDRFFAERPEGSVSTLKIQRTQQEDSAVYLCASSLDWGTGAFFGQGTRLTVV.

The V and J genes are TRBV2 and TRBJ2-3; D assignment may be TRBD1 or TRBD2 (5 bases each). CDR3 size: 15 residues. Per the germline V gene, CDR1 is SNHLY and CDR2 is FYNNEI. Trimming cost V 8 bases and J 2 bases, with 17 bases left between them. The CDR3 here is CASESGTFSTDTQYF. In DNA, the CDR3 is TGTGCCAGCGAATCCGGGACCTTCTCCACAGATACGCAGTATTTT.

This clone was observed a single time. The rearrangement links TRBV2 to TRBJ1-2; a possible D gene is TRBD1 (6 bases). Germline lookup yields CDR1 SNHLY and CDR2 FYNNEI. This CDR3 comprises 13 residues. V was trimmed by 4 bases and J by 6 bases, leaving 12 bases between them. The CDR3 reads CASSVTGTNGYTF. In DNA form, the CDR3 reads TGTGCCAGCAGTGTTACCGGGACAAATGGCTACACCTTC.

Only a few counts were recorded for this clone. V and J are TRBV6-5 and TRBJ1-1; no firm D call. Trimming left V 2 bases short and J 2 bases short, with 15 bases between. Per the germline V gene, CDR1 is MNHEY and CDR2 is SVGAGI. CDR3 size: 16 residues. The CDR3 DNA follows: TGTGCCAGCAGTTACCTGACAACATCAGGTAACACTGAAGCTTTCTTT. This translates into CASSYLTTSGNTEAFF.

V and J are TRBV4-3 and TRBJ1-2; no clear D. This CDR3 comprises 15 residues. Trimming shortened V by 3 bases and J by 4 bases, and 15 bases separated the two germline ends. Germline V gene sequence: CDR1 LGHNA, CDR2 YSLEER. The CDR3 coding sequence is TGCGCCAGCAGCCAGGAACTTACTGCGGGCTATGGCTACACCTTC. Protein product: CASSQELTAGYGYTF.

The CDR3 loop reads CASRGWGEDTEAFF. The DNA of the CDR3 is TGCGCCAGCCGTGGTTGGGGGGAGGACACTGAAGCTTTCTTT. The V call is TRBV5-1, the J call TRBJ1-1, with TRBD1 as a possible D gene (5 bases). CDR1 is SGHRS and CDR2 is YFSETQ in the germline V gene. V shed 7 bases and J shed 3 bases, with 16 bases lying between them. This CDR3 spans 14 amino acids. Variable domain in full (rest from reference TRBV5-1 and TRBJ1-1): KAGVTQTPRYLIKTRGQQVTLSCSPISGHRSVSWYQQTPGQGLQFLFEYFSETQRNKGNFPGRFSGRQFSNSRSEMNVSTLELGDSALYLCASRGWGEDTEAFFGQGTRLTVV.

The chain links TRBV6-5 to TRBJ1-6; weak D call: TRBD1 (5 bases). Germline assignment: CDR1 MNHEY and CDR2 SVGAGI. Trimming took off 6 bases at V and 7 bases at J, with 10 bases between the two ends. CDR3 length: 13 residues. CDR3 in amino acids: CASRTATNSPLHF. The CDR3 bases are TGTGCCAGCAGGACAGCGACAAATTCACCCCTCCACTTT.

The count of this clone is one. V usage is TRBV6-5 and J usage is TRBJ1-4, with D uncertain. Between the trimmed V and J ends, which lost 2 bases and 7 bases, there was a span of 8 bases. The germline CDR1 and CDR2 sequences are MNHEY and SVGAGI. This CDR3 spans 13 amino acids. The DNA of the CDR3 is TGTGCCAGCAGTTACAGGGCAGCTGAAAAACTGTTTTTT. Its protein product is CASSYRAAEKLFF.

Written as DNA, the CDR3 is TGCGCCAGCAGCATACCTCAGGACGGCGATACGCAGTATTTT. Protein product: CASSIPQDGDTQYF. V is TRBV5-1 and J is TRBJ2-3, with D uncertain. The CDR3 is 14 residues long. Germline-derived CDR1 and CDR2 are SGHRS and YFSETQ. V shed 4 bases and J shed 6 bases, with 15 bases lying between them.